This T cell receptor beta chain was obtained from a study of cytomegalovirus exposure and HLA in healthy donors. To note about this clone: No antigen is known for it.

Germline loops: CDR1 LNHDA, CDR2 SQIVND (reference sequence). This CDR3 has 15 residues. V shed 1 base and J shed 0 bases, with 7 bases lying between them. Assay used: immunoSEQ multiplex PCR; TCRdb lists only in-frame clones, some missing. The sample records over 200,000 clones, 85% to 90% being singletons. Study-level findings and limits: Per published reports, the classifier diagnosed cytomegalovirus status with high specificity and sensitivity.

The sequenced material came from PBMCs. V is TRBV19 and J is TRBJ2-1; D uncertain. The sequence came from a woman aged 18-29 years in good health and CMV-seronegative. CDR3 loop: CASSIGWSSYNEQFF. Here the CDR3 DNA reads TGTGCCAGTAGTATAGGGTGGAGCTCCTACAATGAGCAGTTCTTC.